This TCR beta chain was obtained from a study of shared clonotypes between healthy human individuals. This clone was counted a few times. Its antigen is unidentified. At the DNA level, this CDR3 is encoded by other sequences in the same sample as well. The CDR3 contains 14 residues. V was shortened by 2 bases and J by 1 base, with 7 bases between the two germline ends. Germline V lookup: CDR1 MRHNA, CDR2 SNTAGT. Donors, healthy HIV-negative adults, lacked recent acute infections or vaccinations. Study-wide findings and caveats: Naive subsets typically showed greater estimated richness than memory subsets. Depth of sequencing was expected to influence donor clonotype sharing.

Every subset's genomic DNA went evenly onto several immunoSEQ plates. The method was immunoSEQ multiplex PCR; TCRdb's version includes in-frame clones alone and lacks a portion of them. Among more than 2,000,000 clones listed, around nine tenths were seen once. The specimen sequenced was naive CD4+ T cells sorted from blood. Documented subset: CD45RA+ positively selected. The clonotype comes from a man between 18 and 29 years old in good health. V is TRBV6-4 and J is TRBJ2-3, with no clear D. The CDR3 coding sequence is TGTGCCAGCAGTGACGGTCACCGCACAGATACGCAGTATTTT. Translation: CASSDGHRTDTQYF.